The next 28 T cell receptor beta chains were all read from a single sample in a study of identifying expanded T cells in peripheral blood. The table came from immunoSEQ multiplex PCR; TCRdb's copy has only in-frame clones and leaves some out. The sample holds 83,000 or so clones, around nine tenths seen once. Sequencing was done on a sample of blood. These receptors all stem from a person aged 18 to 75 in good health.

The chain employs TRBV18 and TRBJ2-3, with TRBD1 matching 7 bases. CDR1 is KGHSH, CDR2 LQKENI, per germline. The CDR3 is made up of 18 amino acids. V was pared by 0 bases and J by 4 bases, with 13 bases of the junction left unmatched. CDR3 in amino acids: CASSPPIMTGWFADTQYF. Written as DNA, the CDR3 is TGTGCCAGCTCACCACCTATAATGACAGGGTGGTTCGCAGATACGCAGTATTTT.

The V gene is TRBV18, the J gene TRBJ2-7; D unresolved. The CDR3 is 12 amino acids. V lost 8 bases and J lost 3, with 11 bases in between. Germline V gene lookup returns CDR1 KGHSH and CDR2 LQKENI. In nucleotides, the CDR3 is TGTGCCAGCGGGCAGCTGAACTACGAGCAGTACTTC. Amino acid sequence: CASGQLNYEQYF.

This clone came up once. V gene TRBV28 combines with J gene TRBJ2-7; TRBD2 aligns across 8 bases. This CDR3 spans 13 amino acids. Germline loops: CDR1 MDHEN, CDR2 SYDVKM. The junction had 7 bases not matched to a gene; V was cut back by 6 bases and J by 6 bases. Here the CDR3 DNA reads TGTGCCAGCAGCCAACGTACTAGCGGCGAGCAGTACTTC. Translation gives CASSQRTSGEQYF.

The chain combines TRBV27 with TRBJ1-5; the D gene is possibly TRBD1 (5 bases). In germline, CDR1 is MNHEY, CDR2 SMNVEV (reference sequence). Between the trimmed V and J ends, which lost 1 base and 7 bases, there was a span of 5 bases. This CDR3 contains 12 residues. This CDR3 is CASSLWGQPQHF. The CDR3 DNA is TGTGCCAGCAGTTTATGGGGGCAGCCCCAGCATTTT.

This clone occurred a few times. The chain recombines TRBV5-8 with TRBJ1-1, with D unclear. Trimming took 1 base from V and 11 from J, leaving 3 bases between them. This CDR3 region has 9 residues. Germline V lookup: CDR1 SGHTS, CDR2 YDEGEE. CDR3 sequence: CASSLLAFF. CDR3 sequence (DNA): TGTGCCAGCAGCTTGTTGGCTTTCTTT.

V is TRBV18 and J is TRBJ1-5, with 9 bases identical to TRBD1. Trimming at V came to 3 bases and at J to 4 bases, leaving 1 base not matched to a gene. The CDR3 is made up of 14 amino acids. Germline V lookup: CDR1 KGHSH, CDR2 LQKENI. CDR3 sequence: CASSPGTGNQPQHF. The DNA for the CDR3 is TGTGCCAGCTCACCCGGGACAGGGAATCAGCCCCAGCATTTT. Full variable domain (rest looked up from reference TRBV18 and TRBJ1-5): NAGVMQNPRHLVRRRGQEARLRCSPMKGHSHVYWYRQLPEEGLKFMVYLQKENIIDESGMPKERFSAEFPKEGPSILRIQQVVRGDSAAYFCASSPGTGNQPQHFGDGTRLSIL.

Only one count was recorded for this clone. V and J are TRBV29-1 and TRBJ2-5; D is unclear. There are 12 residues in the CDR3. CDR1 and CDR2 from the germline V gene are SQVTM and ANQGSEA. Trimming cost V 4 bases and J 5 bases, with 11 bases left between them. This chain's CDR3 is CSVGLALETQYF. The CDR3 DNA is TGCAGCGTTGGGTTGGCGTTGGAGACCCAGTACTTC.

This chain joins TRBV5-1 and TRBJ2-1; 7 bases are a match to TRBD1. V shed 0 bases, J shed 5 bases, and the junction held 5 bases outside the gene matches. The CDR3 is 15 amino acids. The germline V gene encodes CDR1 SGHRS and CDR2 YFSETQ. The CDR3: CASSLVLQGNNEQFF. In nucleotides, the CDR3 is TGCGCCAGCAGCTTGGTGCTACAGGGGAACAATGAGCAGTTCTTC.

The CDR3 nucleotides are TGTGCCAGCAGACAGGGGTCGGGTAATTCACCCCTCCACTTT. Translating it yields CASRQGSGNSPLHF. This sequence joins TRBV28 and TRBJ1-6; 7 bases map to TRBD1. V lost 6 bases and J lost 6; bases outside the gene matches: 5. Per the germline V gene, CDR1 is MDHEN and CDR2 is SYDVKM. The CDR3 is 14 amino acids.

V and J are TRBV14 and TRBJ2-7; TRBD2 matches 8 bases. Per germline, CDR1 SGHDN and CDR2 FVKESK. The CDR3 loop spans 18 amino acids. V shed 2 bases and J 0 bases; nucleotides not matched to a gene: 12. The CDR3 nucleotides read TGTGCCAGCAGCCAACTCCCCGGCGGGGGGCCAAGCTCCTACGAGCAGTACTTC. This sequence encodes CASSQLPGGGPSSYEQYF.

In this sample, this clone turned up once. DNA for the CDR3: TGTGCCAGCACCGGGTCAGGGAGGGGCAATCAGCCCCAGCATTTT. Its protein is CASTGSGRGNQPQHF. The J gene is TRBJ1-5, the V gene TRBV2; D perhaps matches TRBD1 (5 bases). Deletions cut 7 bases from V and 2 bases from J, with 15 bases between. Germline V lookup: CDR1 SNHLY, CDR2 FYNNEI. The CDR3 consists of 15 residues.

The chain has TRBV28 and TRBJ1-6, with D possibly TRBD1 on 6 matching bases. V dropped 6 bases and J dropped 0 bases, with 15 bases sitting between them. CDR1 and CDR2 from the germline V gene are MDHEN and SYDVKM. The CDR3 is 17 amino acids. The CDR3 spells CASSRPTGSSYNSPLHF. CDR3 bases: TGTGCCAGCAGCCGACCCACAGGGAGCTCCTATAATTCACCCCTCCACTTT. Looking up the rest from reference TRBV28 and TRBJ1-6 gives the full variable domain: DVKVTQSSRYLVKRTGEKVFLECVQDMDHENMFWYRQDPGLGLRLIYFSYDVKMKEKGDIPEGYSVSREKKERFSLILESASTNQTSMYLCASSRPTGSSYNSPLHFGNGTRLTVT.

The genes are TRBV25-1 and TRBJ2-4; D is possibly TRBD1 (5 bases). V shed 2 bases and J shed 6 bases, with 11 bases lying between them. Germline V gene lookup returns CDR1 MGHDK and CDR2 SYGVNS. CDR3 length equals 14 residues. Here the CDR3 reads CASSEGQGRNIQYF. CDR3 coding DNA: TGTGCCAGCAGTGAAGGGCAGGGTCGAAACATTCAGTACTTC.

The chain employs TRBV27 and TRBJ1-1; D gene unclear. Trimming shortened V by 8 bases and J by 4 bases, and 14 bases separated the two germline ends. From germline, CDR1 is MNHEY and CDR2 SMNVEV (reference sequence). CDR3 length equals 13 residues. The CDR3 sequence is CASRPGYGTEAFF. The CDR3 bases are TGTGCCAGCCGTCCGGGCTATGGCACTGAAGCTTTCTTT.

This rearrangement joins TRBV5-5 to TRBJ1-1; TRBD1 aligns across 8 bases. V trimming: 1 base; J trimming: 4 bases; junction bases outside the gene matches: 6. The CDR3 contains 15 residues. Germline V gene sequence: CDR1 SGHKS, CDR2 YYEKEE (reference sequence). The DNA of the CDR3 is TGTGCCAGCAGCTTGATGCAGGGGGCGTCCACTGAAGCTTTCTTT. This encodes CASSLMQGASTEAFF.

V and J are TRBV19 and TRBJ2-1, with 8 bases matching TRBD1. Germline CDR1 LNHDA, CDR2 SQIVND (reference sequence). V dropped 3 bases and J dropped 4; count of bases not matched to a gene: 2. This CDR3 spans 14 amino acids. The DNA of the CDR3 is TGTGCCAGTAGTATGGGGGACAGGTACAATGAGCAGTTCTTC. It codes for CASSMGDRYNEQFF.

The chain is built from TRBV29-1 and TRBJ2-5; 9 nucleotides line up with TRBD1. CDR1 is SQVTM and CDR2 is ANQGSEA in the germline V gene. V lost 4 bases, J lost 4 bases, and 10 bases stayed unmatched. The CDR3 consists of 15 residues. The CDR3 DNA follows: TGCAGCGTTGCGGGGGACAGGGTTTCAGCAGAGACCCAGTACTTC. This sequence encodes CSVAGDRVSAETQYF. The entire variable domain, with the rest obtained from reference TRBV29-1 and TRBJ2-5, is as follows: SAVISQKPSRDICQRGTSLTIQCQVDSQVTMMFWYRQQPGQSLTLIATANQGSEATYESGFVIDKFPISRPNLTFSTLTVSNMSPEDSSIYLCSVAGDRVSAETQYFGPGTRLLVL.

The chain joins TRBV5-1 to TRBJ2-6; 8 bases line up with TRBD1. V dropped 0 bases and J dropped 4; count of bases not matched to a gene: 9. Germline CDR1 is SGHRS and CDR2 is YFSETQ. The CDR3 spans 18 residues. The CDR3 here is CASSLEAGGKSGANVLTF. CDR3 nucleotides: TGCGCCAGCAGCTTGGAAGCAGGGGGCAAATCCGGGGCCAACGTCCTGACTTTC.

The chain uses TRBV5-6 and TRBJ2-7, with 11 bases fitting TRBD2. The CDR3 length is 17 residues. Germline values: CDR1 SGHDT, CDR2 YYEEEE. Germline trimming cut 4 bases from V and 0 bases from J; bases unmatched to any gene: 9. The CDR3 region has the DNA TGTGCCAGCAGCCGTCCGGGACTAGCGGCAAGCTCCTACGAGCAGTACTTC. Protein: CASSRPGLAASSYEQYF.

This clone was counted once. DNA of the CDR3: TGTGCCAGCAGTTTCCGGACTAGCGGGAGGGGCAATGAGCAGTTCTTC. This sequence encodes CASSFRTSGRGNEQFF. The chain is built from TRBV27 and TRBJ2-1, with 15 bases fitting TRBD2. Germline-derived CDR1 and CDR2 are MNHEY and SMNVEV (reference sequence). V was pared by 3 bases and J by 6 bases, with 3 bases of the junction left unmatched. The CDR3 has 16 amino acids.

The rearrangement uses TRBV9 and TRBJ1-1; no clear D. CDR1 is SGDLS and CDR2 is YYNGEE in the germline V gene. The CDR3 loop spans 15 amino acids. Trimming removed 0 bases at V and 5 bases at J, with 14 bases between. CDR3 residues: CASSVVARMGTEAFF. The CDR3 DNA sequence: TGTGCCAGCAGCGTAGTGGCAAGAATGGGAACTGAAGCTTTCTTT.

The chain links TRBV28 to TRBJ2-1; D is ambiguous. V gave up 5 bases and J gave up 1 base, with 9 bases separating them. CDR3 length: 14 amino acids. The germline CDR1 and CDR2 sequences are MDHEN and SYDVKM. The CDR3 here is CASSIPGSYNEQFF. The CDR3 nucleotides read TGTGCCAGCAGTATACCCGGTTCCTACAATGAGCAGTTCTTC.

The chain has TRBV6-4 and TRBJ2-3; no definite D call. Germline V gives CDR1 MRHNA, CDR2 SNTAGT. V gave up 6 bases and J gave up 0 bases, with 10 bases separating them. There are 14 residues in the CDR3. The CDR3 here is CASRNSASTDTQYF. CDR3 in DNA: TGTGCCAGCAGAAACAGCGCGAGCACAGATACGCAGTATTTT.

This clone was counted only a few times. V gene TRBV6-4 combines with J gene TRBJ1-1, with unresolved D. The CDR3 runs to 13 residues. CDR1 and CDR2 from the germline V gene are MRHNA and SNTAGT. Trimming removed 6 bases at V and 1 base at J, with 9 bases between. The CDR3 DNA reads TGTGCCAGCAGCTCCACAGCGAACACTGAAGCTTTCTTT. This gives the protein CASSSTANTEAFF.

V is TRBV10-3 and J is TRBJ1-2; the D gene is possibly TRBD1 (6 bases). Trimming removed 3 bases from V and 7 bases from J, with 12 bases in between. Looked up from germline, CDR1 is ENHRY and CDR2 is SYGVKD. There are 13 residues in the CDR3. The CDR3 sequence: CAISDEQGGGYTF. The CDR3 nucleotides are TGTGCCATCAGTGACGAACAGGGTGGTGGCTACACCTTC.

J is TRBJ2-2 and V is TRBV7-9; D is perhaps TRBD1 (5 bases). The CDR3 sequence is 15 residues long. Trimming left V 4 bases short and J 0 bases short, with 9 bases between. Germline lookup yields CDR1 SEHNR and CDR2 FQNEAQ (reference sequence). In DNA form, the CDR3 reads TGTGCCAGCAGCTGGGGCTTCCCGAACACCGGGGAGCTGTTTTTT. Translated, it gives CASSWGFPNTGELFF.

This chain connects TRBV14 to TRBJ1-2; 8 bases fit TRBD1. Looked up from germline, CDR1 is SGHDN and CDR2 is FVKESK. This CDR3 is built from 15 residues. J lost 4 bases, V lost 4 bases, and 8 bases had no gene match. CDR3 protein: CASSPYTGTGYGYTF. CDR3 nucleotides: TGTGCCAGCAGCCCTTATACCGGGACAGGCTATGGCTACACCTTC.

The CDR3 is CASSYSEGGTPTGELFF. CDR3 nucleotides: TGTGCCAGCAGTTACTCGGAAGGGGGCACCCCCACCGGGGAGCTGTTTTTT. The genes are TRBV6-7 and TRBJ2-2; 7 bases fit TRBD1. TRBV6-7 is classed as an ORF, of uncertain function. The CDR3 runs 17 residues. V shed 0 bases and J 4 bases; nucleotides not matched to a gene: 8.